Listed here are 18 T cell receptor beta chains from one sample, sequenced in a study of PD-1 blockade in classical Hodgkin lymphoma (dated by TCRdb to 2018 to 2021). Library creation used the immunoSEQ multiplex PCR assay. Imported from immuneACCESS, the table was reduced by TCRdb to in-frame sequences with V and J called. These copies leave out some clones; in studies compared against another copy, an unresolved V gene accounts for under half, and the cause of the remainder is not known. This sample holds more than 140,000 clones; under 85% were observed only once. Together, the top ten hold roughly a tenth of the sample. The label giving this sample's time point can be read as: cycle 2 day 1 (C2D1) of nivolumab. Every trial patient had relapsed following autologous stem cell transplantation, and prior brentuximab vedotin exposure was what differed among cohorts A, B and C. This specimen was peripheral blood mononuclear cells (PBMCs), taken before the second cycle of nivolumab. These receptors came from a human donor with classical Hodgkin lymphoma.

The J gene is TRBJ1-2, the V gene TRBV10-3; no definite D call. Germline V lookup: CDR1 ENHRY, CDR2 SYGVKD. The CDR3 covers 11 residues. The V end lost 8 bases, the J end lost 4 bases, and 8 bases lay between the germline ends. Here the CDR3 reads CAIHGFYGYTF. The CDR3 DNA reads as TGTGCCATCCACGGGTTCTATGGCTACACCTTC.

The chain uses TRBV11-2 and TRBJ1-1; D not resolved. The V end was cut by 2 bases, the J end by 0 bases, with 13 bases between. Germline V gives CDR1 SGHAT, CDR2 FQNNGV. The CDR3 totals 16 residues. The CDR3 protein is CASSLNIGPVNTEAFF. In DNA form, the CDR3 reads TGTGCCAGCAGCTTAAATATAGGACCTGTGAACACTGAAGCTTTCTTT.

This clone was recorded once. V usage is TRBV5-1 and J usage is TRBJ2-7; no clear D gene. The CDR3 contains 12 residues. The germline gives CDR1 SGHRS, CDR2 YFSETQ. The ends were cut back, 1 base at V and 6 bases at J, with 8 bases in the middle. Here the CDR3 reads CASSLPRSEQYF. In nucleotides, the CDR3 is TGCGCCAGCAGCTTGCCCAGGTCCGAGCAGTACTTC.

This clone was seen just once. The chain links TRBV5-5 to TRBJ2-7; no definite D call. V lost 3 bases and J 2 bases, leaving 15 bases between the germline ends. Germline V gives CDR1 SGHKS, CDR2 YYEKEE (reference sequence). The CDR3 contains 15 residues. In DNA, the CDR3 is TGTGCCAGCAGCTATCGGCCGTGGGCCCCCTACGAGCAGTACTTC. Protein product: CASSYRPWAPYEQYF.

DNA of the CDR3: TGTGCCAGCAGCTTTGGACAGGGTCATTCACCCCTCCACTTT. This codes for CASSFGQGHSPLHF. The chain recombines TRBV7-2 with TRBJ1-6, with 8 bases identical to TRBD1. The germline V gene has CDR1 SGHTA and CDR2 FQGNSA. The length of the CDR3 is 14 residues. Trimming removed 3 bases from V and 8 bases from J; junction bases left unmatched: 3. Based on the CDR3 plus reference TRBV7-2 and TRBJ1-6, the full variable domain is GAGVSQSPSNKVTEKGKDVELRCDPISGHTALYWYRQSLGQGLEFLIYFQGNSAPDKSGLPSDRFSAERTGGSVSTLTIQRTQQEDSAVYLCASSFGQGHSPLHFGNGTRLTVT.

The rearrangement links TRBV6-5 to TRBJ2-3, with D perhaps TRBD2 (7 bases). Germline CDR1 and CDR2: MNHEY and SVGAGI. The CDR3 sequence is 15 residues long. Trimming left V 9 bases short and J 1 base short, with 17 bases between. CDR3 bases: TGTGCCAGTGCCCAGCCGGGGGGCCGCACAGATACGCAGTATTTT. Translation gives CASAQPGGRTDTQYF.

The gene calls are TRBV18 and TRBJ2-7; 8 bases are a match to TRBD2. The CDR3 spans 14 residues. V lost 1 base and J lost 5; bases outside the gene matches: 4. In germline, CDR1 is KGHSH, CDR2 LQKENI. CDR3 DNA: TGTGCCAGCTCACCACTTAGCGGGACTGACGAGCAGTACTTC. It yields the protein CASSPLSGTDEQYF.

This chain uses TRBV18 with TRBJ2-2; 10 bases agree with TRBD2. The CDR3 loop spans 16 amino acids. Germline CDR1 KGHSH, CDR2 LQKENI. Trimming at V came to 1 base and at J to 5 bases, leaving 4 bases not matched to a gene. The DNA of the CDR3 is TGTGCCAGCTCACCACAAACACTAGCGGGAACCGGGGAGCTGTTTTTT. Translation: CASSPQTLAGTGELFF.

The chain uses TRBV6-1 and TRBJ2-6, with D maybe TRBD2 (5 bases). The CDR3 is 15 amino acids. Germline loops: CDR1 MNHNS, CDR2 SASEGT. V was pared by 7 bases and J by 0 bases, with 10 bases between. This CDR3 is CASKDSSSGANVLTF. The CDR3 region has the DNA TGTGCCAGCAAGGACTCCAGCTCTGGGGCCAACGTCCTGACTTTC.

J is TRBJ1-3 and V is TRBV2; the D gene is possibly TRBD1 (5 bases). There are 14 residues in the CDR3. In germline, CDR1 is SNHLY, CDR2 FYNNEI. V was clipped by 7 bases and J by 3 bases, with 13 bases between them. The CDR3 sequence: CASTQGFGGNTIYF. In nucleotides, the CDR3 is TGTGCCAGCACCCAGGGTTTTGGTGGAAACACCATATATTTT.

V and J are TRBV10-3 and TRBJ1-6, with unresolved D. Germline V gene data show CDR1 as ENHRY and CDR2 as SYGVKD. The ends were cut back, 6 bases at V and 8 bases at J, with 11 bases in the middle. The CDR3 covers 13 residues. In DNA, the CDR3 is TGTGCCATCAGCGACGGTGGGTATTCACCCCTCCACTTT. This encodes CAISDGGYSPLHF.

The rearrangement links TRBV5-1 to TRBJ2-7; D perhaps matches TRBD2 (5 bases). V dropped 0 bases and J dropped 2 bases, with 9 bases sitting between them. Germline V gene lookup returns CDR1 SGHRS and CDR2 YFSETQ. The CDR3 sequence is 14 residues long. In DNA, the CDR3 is TGCGCCAGCAGCTTGGGGACTGTTGCCTACGAGCAGTACTTC. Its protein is CASSLGTVAYEQYF.

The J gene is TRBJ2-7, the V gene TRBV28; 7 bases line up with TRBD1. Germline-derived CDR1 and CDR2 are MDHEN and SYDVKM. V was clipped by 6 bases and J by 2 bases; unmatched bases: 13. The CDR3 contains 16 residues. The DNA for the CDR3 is TGTGCCAGCAGCCCAACCGCAGGGGGTATAGCCTACGAGCAGTACTTC. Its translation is CASSPTAGGIAYEQYF.

The CDR3 nucleotides are TGTGCCAGCAGCCCCGGGACAGGGGTCAATCAGCCCCAGCATTTT. Translating gives CASSPGTGVNQPQHF. The chain is built from TRBV7-2 and TRBJ1-5, with 10 nucleotides matching TRBD1. CDR1 is SGHTA and CDR2 is FQGNSA in the germline V gene. With V trimmed by 5 bases and J by 3 bases, 4 bases remained unmatched. CDR3 length: 15 amino acids. Combining the CDR3 with reference TRBV7-2 and TRBJ1-5 gives the whole variable domain GAGVSQSPSNKVTEKGKDVELRCDPISGHTALYWYRQSLGQGLEFLIYFQGNSAPDKSGLPSDRFSAERTGGSVSTLTIQRTQQEDSAVYLCASSPGTGVNQPQHFGDGTRLSIL.

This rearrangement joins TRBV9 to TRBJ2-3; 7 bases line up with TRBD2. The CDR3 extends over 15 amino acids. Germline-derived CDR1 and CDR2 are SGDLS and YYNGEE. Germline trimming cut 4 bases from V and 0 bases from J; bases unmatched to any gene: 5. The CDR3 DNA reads TGTGCCAGCAGCCGGGGGGTTGTTAGCACAGATACGCAGTATTTT. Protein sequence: CASSRGVVSTDTQYF. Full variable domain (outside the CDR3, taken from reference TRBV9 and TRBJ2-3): DSGVTQTPKHLITATGQRVTLRCSPRSGDLSVYWYQQSLDQGLQFLIQYYNGEERAKGNILERFSAQQFPDLHSELNLSSLELGDSALYFCASSRGVVSTDTQYFGPGTRLTVL.

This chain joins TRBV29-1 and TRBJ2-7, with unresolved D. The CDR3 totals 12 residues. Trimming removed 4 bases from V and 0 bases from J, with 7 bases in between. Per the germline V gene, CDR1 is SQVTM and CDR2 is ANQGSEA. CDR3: CSVAGDSYEQYF. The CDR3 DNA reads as TGCAGCGTTGCTGGGGACTCCTACGAGCAGTACTTC.

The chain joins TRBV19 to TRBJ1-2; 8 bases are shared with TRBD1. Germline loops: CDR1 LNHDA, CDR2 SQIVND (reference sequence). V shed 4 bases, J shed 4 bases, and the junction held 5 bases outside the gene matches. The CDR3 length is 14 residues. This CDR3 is CASSNLDRVYGYTF. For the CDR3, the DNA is TGTGCCAGTAGTAACTTGGACAGGGTCTATGGCTACACCTTC.

The CDR3 bases are TGTGCCAGCAGTGAAGTGGGTGATTCACCCCTCCACTTT. Translating it yields CASSEVGDSPLHF. The chain carries TRBV25-1 and TRBJ1-6, with no clear D. This CDR3 contains 13 residues. Germline CDR1 MGHDK, CDR2 SYGVNS. Deletions cut 2 bases from V and 8 bases from J, with 7 bases between.